The sequence of this T cell receptor (beta chain) was determined in a study of blood T cell repertoires in COVID-19. Whole-study context: COVID-19 samples from acute and convalescent phases originated in the United States, Italy and Spain.

Original processing notes: Scientists estimated how many nucleated cells there were by amplifying reference gene primers. Generated by immunoSEQ multiplex PCR, the TCRdb table keeps only in-frame clones and is missing some. Clonal size and the V and J genes are those of that table, whereas D and trimming came from the DNA. In the table there are 190,000 or so clones, about 81% of which are singletons. The TCR sequence derives from a woman older than 75 with COVID-19, enrolled during active disease. The sequenced sample was peripheral blood.

The CDR3 DNA reads TGTGCCAGCAGTGGGGACAGGGGAGGTGGCAATCAGCCCCAGCATTTT. Translated, it gives CASSGDRGGGNQPQHF. The chain couples TRBV6-1 to TRBJ1-5; 10 positions match TRBD1. The germline CDR1 and CDR2 sequences are MNHNS and SASEGT. V was clipped by 4 bases and J by 2 bases; unmatched bases: 5. The CDR3 spans 16 residues.